The T cell receptor (beta chain) described here comes from a study of cytomegalovirus exposure and HLA in healthy donors. The wider study: The roughly 130 validation repertoires used the same platform as the roughly 720 first-cohort repertoires (as reported by a later analysis).

Some clones are missing from TCRdb's copy, which holds only in-frame ones; the method was immunoSEQ multiplex PCR. The sample holds about 220,000 clones, 85% to 95% seen once. CDR1 is SGHVS and CDR2 is FQNEAQ in the germline V gene. The length of the CDR3 is 14 residues. Trimming stripped 1 base from V and 3 bases from J, with 9 bases between. Regarding this clone: Its antigen remains unidentified.

Whole-study results and caveats: Per published reports, the classifier diagnosed cytomegalovirus status with high specificity and sensitivity. Most TCR sequences were seen very rarely across donors, but some public TCRs occurred in many. A list of about 160 TCR beta chains associated with cytomegalovirus was given.

The gene calls are TRBV7-8 and TRBJ1-2; tentatively, D is TRBD1 (5 bases). The TCR was taken from a woman under 30 in good health and CMV-seronegative. Sequenced material: PBMCs. Written as DNA, the CDR3 is TGTGCCAGCAGCTTAGAGGGGATCTACTATGGCTACACCTTC. Amino acids: CASSLEGIYYGYTF.